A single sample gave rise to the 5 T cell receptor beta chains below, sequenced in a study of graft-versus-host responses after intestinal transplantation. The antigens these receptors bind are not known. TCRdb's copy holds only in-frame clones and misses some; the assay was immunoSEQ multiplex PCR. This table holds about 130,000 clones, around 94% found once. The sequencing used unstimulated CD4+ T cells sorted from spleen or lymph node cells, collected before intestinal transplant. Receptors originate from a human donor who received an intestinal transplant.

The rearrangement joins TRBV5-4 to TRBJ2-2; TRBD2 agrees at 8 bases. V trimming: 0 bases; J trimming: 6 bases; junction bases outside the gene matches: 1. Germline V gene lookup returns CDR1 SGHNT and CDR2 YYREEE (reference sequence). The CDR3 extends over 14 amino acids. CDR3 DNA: TGTGCCAGCAGCTTGGAACTAGCGGCCGGGGAGCTGTTTTTT. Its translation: CASSLELAAGELFF. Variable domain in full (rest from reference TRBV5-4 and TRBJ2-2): ETGVTQSPTHLIKTRGQQVTLRCSSQSGHNTVSWYQQALGQGPQFIFQYYREEENGRGNFPPRFSGLQFPNYSSELNVNALELDDSALYLCASSLELAAGELFFGEGSRLTVL.

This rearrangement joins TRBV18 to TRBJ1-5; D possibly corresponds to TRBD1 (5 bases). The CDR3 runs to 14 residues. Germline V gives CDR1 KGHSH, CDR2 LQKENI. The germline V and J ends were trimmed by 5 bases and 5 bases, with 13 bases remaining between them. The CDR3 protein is CASSWGEEDQPQHF. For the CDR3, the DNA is TGTGCCAGCTCATGGGGGGAGGAGGATCAGCCCCAGCATTTT.

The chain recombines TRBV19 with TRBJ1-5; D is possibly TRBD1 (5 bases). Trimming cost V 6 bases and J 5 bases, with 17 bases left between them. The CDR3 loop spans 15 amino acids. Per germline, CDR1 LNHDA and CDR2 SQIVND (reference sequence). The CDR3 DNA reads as TGTGCCAGTAGACCTCAGGGAAGGGGACATCAGCCCCAGCATTTT. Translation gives CASRPQGRGHQPQHF.

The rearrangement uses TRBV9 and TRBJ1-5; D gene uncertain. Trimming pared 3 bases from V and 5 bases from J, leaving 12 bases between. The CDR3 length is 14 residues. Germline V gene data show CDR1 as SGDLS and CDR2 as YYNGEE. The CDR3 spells CASSADQGDQPQHF. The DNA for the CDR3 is TGTGCCAGCAGCGCGGATCAAGGCGATCAGCCCCAGCATTTT.

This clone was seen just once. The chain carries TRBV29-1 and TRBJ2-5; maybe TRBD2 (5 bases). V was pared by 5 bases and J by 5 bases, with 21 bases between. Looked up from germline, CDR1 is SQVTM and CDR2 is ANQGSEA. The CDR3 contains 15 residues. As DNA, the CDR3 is TGCAGCGTTTCTTGGACTTTCGTTTTGAAGGAGACCCAGTACTTC. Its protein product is CSVSWTFVLKETQYF.